A selection of T cell receptor beta chains follows, all from one sample in a study of regulatory T cells in long-lasting Graves disease. Each CDR3 protein is one row after TCRdb ran MiXCR on the multiplex PCR reads. The repertoire has 350,000 to 450,000 distinct CDR3 sequences, roughly a fifth of them found once; the top ten carry roughly an eighth. The specimen was peripheral blood mononuclear cells (PBMCs), collected when the disease was refractory, from a patient treated with antithyroid drugs. The origin of the receptors is a female donor with Graves disease. Both conserved end residues are part of each CDR3. D genes are given only for firm matches. Only part of the rows carry a size: once, few, many, or a class if the clone is expanded.

many | TRBJ1-1 | TRBV15 | . | TGTGCCACCAGCAGAGTCGGGCAGTGGAGGGACACTGAAGCTTTCTTT | CATSRVGQWRDTEAFF
. | TRBJ2-3 | TRBV28 | TRBD2 | TGTGCCAGCAGTCACCCCAGCGGGAGGGCCTACACAGATACGCAGTATTTT | CASSHPSGRAYTDTQYF
many | TRBJ2-7 | TRBV2 | . | TGTGCCAGCAGTTTTTTCGAGGGCGAGCAGTACTTC | CASSFFEGEQYF
few | TRBJ2-5 | TRBV30 | . | TGTGCCTGGCGGGACACCACCGGGGAGACCCAGTACTTC | CAWRDTTGETQYF
. | TRBJ2-4 | TRBV20-1 | . | TGCAGTGCTAGGGTCCCCCGGGCCAAAAACATTCAGTACTTC | CSARVPRAKNIQYF
few | TRBJ1-2 | TRBV6-5 | . | TGTGCCAGCAGTTACCTCAGGGGTAGTAGCTATGGCTACACCTTC | CASSYLRGSSYGYTF
many | TRBJ1-5 | TRBV10-3 | . | TGTGCCATCAGTGAAAGGGACAATCAGCCCCAGCATTTT | CAISERDNQPQHF
many | TRBJ2-5 | TRBV2 | . | TGTGCCAGCTCAGCGGTAGAGACCCAGTACTTC | CASSAVETQYF
few | TRBJ2-7 | TRBV19 | TRBD1 | TGTGCCAGTACCCCGACAGGGAGATACGAGCAGTACTTC | CASTPTGRYEQYF
many | TRBJ2-1 | TRBV28 | TRBD2 | TGTGCCAGCCAGACTAGCGGCTACAATGAGCAGTTCTTC | CASQTSGYNEQFF
. | TRBJ1-3 | TRBV12-3/TRBV12-4 | TRBD1 | TGTGCCAGTCACTGGACAGGGTCTATCACCATGTATTTT | CASHWTGSITMYF
. | TRBJ1-1 | TRBV19 | . | TGTGCCAGTAGTACCAGGCCCTACGGCTATCCCCAAGCTTTCTTT | CASSTRPYGYPQAFF
. | TRBJ2-7 | TRBV27 | . | TGTACCAGCAGTTTTTTTACAGGGTCCTACGAGCAGTACTTC | CTSSFFTGSYEQYF
once | TRBJ1-4 | TRBV20-1 | . | TGCAGTGCTGGAGATAGTAGTGAAAAACTGTTTTTT | CSAGDSSEKLFF
. | TRBJ2-3 | TRBV5-5 | . | TGTGCCAGCAGCCCACCAGAGGACCTCACAGATACGCAGTATTTT | CASSPPEDLTDTQYF
. | TRBJ1-2 | TRBV5-1 | . | TGCGCCAGCAGCTTGGTTATGGGGGCCGGCTATGGCTACACCTTC | CASSLVMGAGYGYTF
few | TRBJ2-5 | TRBV25-1 | . | TGTGCCAGCAGTGAGGTTCCCCGGGGGCCCCAAGAGACCCAGTACTTC | CASSEVPRGPQETQYF
. | TRBJ1-1 | TRBV7-2 | . | TGTGCCAGCAGCATACGCCCTGCCGAAGCTTTCTTT | CASSIRPAEAFF
many | TRBJ1-5 | TRBV19 | . | TGTGCCAGTAGTATCAGAGGGTTCGCGTTTCCAAATCAGCCCCAGCATTTT | CASSIRGFAFPNQPQHF
. | TRBJ2-7 | TRBV10-2 | . | TGCGCCAGCAGTGAGTCTCAACCCCGTGACGAGCAGTACTTC | CASSESQPRDEQYF
. | TRBJ2-7 | TRBV27 | . | TGTGCCAGCAGTAGAGACATCCTGTACGAGCAGTACTTC | CASSRDILYEQYF
many | TRBJ2-7 | TRBV2 | . | TGTGCCAGCAGATCGGGCGGGAACTACGAGCAGTACTTC | CASRSGGNYEQYF
. | TRBJ2-1 | TRBV7-9 | . | TGTGCCAGCAGGGGCACAGCCTACAATGAGCAGTTCTTC | CASRGTAYNEQFF
many | TRBJ2-2 | TRBV2 | TRBD1 | TGTGCCACCGGACAGGGGAACACCGGGGAGCTGTTTTTT | CATGQGNTGELFF
many | TRBJ2-7 | TRBV9 | . | TGTGCCAGCAGCGTATCACTGGACTTCAACGGGGAGCAGTACTTC | CASSVSLDFNGEQYF
many | TRBJ1-2 | TRBV29-1 | TRBD1 | TGCAGCGTCGTCGACAGGGATTCTAACTATGGCTACACCTTC | CSVVDRDSNYGYTF
many | TRBJ2-5 | TRBV7-8 | . | TGTGCCAGCAGCCCCGACTTGGGGGAGACCCAGTACTTC | CASSPDLGETQYF
. | TRBJ2-7 | TRBV11-2 | . | TGTGCCAGCAGCTTAGAACTGGGGACACCGGGAACCTACGAGCAGTACTTC | CASSLELGTPGTYEQYF
many | TRBJ2-7 | TRBV20-1 | . | TGCAGTGCTAGACTTGAGACCCAATACGAGCAGTACTTC | CSARLETQYEQYF
. | TRBJ1-1 | TRBV12-3/TRBV12-4 | . | TGTGCCAGCTCACCACTCGGCAGGGATGGCACTGAAGCTTTCTTT | CASSPLGRDGTEAFF
many | TRBJ1-1 | TRBV28 | . | TGTGCCAGCAGTTTCTCCTTATATTGGGGGTTGAACACTGAAGCTTTCTTT | CASSFSLYWGLNTEAFF
many | TRBJ2-5 | TRBV2 | . | TGTGCCAGCGGCGCAGGGATCCAAGAGACCCAGTACTTC | CASGAGIQETQYF
. | TRBJ1-5 | TRBV6-2/TRBV6-3 | . | TGTGCCAGCAGTTACGCGGCAGATACTAGCAATCAGCCCCAGCATTTT | CASSYAADTSNQPQHF
. | TRBJ2-3 | TRBV6-1 | TRBD2 | TGTGCCAGCAGAAAAGGACTAGCGGGCATTTATACGCAGTATTTT | CASRKGLAGIYTQYF
. | TRBJ1-1 | TRBV5-1 | . | TGCGCCAGCAGCCCGACCGGGACCCCTCTCCGATTTGAAGCTTTCTTT | CASSPTGTPLRFEAFF
. | TRBJ2-3 | TRBV6-4 | TRBD2 | TGTGCCAGCAGTGAAACCTACGCTAGCGGGAGAAAGGCAGATACGCAGTATTTT | CASSETYASGRKADTQYF
many | TRBJ1-5 | TRBV7-8 | TRBD1 | TGTGCCAGCAGCTTATTACAGGGGGCTGATCAGCCCCAGCATTTT | CASSLLQGADQPQHF
. | TRBJ2-7 | TRBV10-2 | . | TGCGCCTCCACTCTATCAGGGAAATACGAGCAGTACTTC | CASTLSGKYEQYF
few | TRBJ2-2 | TRBV5-5 | TRBD2 | TGTGCCAGCAGCTTGTGGGCCTCTAGCGGGAAAGGTCCCGGGGAGCTGTTTTTT | CASSLWASSGKGPGELFF
many | TRBJ2-7 | TRBV2 | . | TGTGCCAGTAAACAAGATATTGGCGGGAAGGCCAGGAACTACGAGCAGTACTTC | CASKQDIGGKARNYEQYF
many | TRBJ2-2 | TRBV28 | . | TGTGCCAGCAGCCCAGAAACGGCCGGGGAGCTGTTTTTT | CASSPETAGELFF
many | TRBJ2-7 | TRBV15 | TRBD1 | TGTGCCACCAGCAGACCGGGACAGAAAGACGAGCAGTACTTC | CATSRPGQKDEQYF
many | TRBJ2-7 | TRBV12-3/TRBV12-4 | TRBD2 | TGTGCCAGCAGGGGACTAGGGGGTCAGGGCGAGCAGTACTTC | CASRGLGGQGEQYF
. | TRBJ2-5 | TRBV25-1 | . | TGTGCCAGCACGGGATATCAAGAGACCCAGTACTTC | CASTGYQETQYF
many | TRBJ2-7 | TRBV3-1 | . | TGTGCCAGCAGCCAAGGGCCCTATCCCTCATACGAGCAGTACTTC | CASSQGPYPSYEQYF
. | TRBJ1-5 | TRBV18 | . | TGTGCCAGCTCATCCGACACTGGCAATCAGCCCCAGCATTTT | CASSSDTGNQPQHF
many | TRBJ2-2 | TRBV6-1 | . | TGTGCCAGCAGTGAAACTGGTAGGAACACCGGGGAGCTGTTTTTT | CASSETGRNTGELFF
. | TRBJ2-7 | TRBV4-2 | TRBD2 | TGTGCCAGCAGCCAAGATGGGCTAGCGGGAGCGAAAAGCTCCTACGAGCAGTACTTC | CASSQDGLAGAKSSYEQYF
few | TRBJ2-5 | TRBV9 | TRBD2 | TGTGCCAGCAGTCGTCTTAGCGGGACGGTAGGGACCCAGTACTTC | CASSRLSGTVGTQYF
. | TRBJ2-1 | TRBV11-2 | . | TGTGCCAGCAGCCCCCCGAGCCTCCAACGCAATGAGCAGTTCTTC | CASSPPSLQRNEQFF
many | TRBJ1-1 | TRBV28 | TRBD1 | TGTGCCAGCACCAAGCCCGGGACAGCGAACACTGAAGCTTTCTTT | CASTKPGTANTEAFF
many | TRBJ2-1 | TRBV2 | TRBD2 | TGTGCCAGCAGTGATTTGGCGGGAGGGGGGGGATACAATGAGCAGTTCTTC | CASSDLAGGGGYNEQFF
many | TRBJ2-2 | TRBV5-1 | . | TGCGCCAGCAGGCCCTACCGGGAAGGCACCGGGGAGCTGTTTTTT | CASRPYREGTGELFF
few | TRBJ1-1 | TRBV7-4 | . | TGTGCCAGCAGAAAATCGGCACCTTTTTGCGAAGCTTTCTTT | CASRKSAPFCEAFF